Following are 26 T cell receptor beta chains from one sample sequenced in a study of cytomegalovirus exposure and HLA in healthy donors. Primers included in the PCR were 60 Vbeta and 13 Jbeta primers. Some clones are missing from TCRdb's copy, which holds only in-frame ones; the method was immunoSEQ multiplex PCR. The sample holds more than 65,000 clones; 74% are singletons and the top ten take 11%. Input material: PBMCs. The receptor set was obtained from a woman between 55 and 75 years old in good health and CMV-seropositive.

In DNA form, the CDR3 reads TGTGCCAGCAGGCCAGGGGTCGAGCAGTTCTTC. Translating it yields CASRPGVEQFF. The rearrangement joins TRBV2 to TRBJ2-1, with D possibly TRBD1 on 6 matching bases. This CDR3 contains 11 residues. Germline values: CDR1 SNHLY, CDR2 FYNNEI. The V gene lost 6 bases and the J gene lost 10 bases, with 10 bases spanning the gap.

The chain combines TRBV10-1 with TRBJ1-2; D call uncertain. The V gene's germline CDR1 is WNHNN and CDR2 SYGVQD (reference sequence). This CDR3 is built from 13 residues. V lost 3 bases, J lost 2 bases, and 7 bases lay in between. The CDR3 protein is CASSESGNYGYTF. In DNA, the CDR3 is TGCGCCAGCAGTGAATCCGGGAACTATGGCTACACCTTC.

CDR3: CASSQVGLVTDTQYF. DNA for the CDR3: TGCGCCAGCAGCCAAGTCGGACTAGTCACAGATACGCAGTATTTT. The rearrangement links TRBV4-1 to TRBJ2-3; 7 nucleotides line up with TRBD2. Looked up from germline, CDR1 is MGHRA and CDR2 is YSYEKL. The CDR3 covers 15 residues. The V and J ends lost 1 base and 2 bases, in that order; junction bases with no gene match: 3.

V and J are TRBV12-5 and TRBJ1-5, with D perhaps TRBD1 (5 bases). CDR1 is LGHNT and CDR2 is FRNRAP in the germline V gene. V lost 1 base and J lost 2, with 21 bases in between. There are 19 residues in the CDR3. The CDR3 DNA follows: TGTGCTAGTGGTTTGGCCATTCTCGGCGGGGGTCGAGGCAATCAGCCCCAGCATTTT. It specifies CASGLAILGGGRGNQPQHF.

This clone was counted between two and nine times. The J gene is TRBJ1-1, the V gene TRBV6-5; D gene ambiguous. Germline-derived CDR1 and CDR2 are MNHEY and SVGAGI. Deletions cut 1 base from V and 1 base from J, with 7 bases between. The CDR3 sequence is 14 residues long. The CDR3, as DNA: TGTGCCAGCAGTTACTTTTTATCGAACACTGAAGCTTTCTTT. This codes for CASSYFLSNTEAFF.

In DNA form, the CDR3 reads TGTGCCAGCAGCGGCGTATGGGGCCCTTCTTCCGAGCAGTACTTC. Translation: CASSGVWGPSSEQYF. The J gene is TRBJ2-7, the V gene TRBV11-2, with D perhaps TRBD1 (5 bases). Germline CDR1 and CDR2: SGHAT and FQNNGV. This CDR3 has 15 amino acids. Trimming left V 5 bases short and J 6 bases short, with 20 bases between.

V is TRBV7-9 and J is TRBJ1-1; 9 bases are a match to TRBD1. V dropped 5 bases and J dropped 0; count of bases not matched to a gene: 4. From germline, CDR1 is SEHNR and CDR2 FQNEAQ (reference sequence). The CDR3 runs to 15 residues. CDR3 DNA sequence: TGTGCCAGCAGCGACGGACAGGGGTTGAACACTGAAGCTTTCTTT. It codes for CASSDGQGLNTEAFF.

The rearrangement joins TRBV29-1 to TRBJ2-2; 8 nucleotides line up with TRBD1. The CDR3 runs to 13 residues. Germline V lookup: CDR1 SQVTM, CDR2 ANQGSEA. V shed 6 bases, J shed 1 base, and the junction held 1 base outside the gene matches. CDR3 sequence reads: CSVGTGNTGELFF. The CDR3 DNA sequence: TGCAGCGTCGGGACAGGGAACACCGGGGAGCTGTTTTTT.

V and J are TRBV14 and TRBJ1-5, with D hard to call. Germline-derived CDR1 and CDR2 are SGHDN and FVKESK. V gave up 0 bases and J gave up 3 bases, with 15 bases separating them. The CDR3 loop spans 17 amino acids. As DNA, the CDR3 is TGTGCCAGCAGCCAAGAAGGTGGGCGAAAAGTCAATCAGCCCCAGCATTTT. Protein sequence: CASSQEGGRKVNQPQHF.

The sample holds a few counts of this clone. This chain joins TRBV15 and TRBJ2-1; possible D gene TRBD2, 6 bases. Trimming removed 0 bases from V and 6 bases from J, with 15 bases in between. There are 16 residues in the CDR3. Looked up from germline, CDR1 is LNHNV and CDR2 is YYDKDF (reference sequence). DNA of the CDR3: TGTGCCACCAGCAGAGATTCGGCTAGCGTACTCAATGAGCAGTTCTTC. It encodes CATSRDSASVLNEQFF.

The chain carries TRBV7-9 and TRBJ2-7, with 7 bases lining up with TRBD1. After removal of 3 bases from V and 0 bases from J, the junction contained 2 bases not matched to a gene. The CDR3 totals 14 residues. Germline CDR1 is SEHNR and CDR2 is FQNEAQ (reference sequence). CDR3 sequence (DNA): TGTGCCAGCAGCTTCGGGACAGACTCCTACGAGCAGTACTTC. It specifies CASSFGTDSYEQYF.

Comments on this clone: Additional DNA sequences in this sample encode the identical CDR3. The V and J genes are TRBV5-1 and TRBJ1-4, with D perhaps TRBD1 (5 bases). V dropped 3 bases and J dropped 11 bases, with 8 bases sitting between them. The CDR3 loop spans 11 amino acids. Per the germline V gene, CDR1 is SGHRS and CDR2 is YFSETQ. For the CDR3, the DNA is TGCGCCAGCAGCTGGGGGGGGAAACTGTTTTTT. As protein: CASSWGGKLFF.

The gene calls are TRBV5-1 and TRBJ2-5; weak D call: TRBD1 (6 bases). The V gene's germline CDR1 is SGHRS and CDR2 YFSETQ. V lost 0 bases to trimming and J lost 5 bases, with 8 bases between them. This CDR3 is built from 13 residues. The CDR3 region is CASSLGGRETQYF. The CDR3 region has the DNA TGCGCCAGCAGCTTGGGGGGGCGTGAGACCCAGTACTTC.

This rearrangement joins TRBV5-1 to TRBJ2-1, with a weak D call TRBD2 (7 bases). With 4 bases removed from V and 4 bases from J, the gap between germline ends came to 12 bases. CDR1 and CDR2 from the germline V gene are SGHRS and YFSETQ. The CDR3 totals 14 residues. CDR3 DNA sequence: TGCGCCAGCAGCGGGGGAGGGGGATACAATGAGCAGTTCTTC. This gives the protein CASSGGGGYNEQFF.

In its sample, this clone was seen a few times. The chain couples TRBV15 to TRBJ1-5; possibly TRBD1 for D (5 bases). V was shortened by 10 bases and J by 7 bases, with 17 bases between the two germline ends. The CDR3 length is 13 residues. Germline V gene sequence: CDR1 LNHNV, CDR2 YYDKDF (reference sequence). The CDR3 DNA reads TGTGCCAGCGGGGGGATTTTAGGGCAGCCCCAGCATTTT. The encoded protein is CASGGILGQPQHF. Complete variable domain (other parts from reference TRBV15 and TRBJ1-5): DAMVIQNPRYQVTQFGKPVTLSCSQTLNHNVMYWYQQKSSQAPKLLFHYYDKDFNNEADTPDNFQSRRPNTSFCFLDIRSPGLGDTAMYLCASGGILGQPQHFGDGTRLSIL.

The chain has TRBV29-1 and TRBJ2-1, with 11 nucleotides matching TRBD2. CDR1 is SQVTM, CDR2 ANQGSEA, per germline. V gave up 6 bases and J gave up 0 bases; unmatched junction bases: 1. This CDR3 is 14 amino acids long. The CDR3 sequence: CSVTSGASYNEQFF. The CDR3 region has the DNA TGCAGCGTGACTAGCGGGGCCTCCTACAATGAGCAGTTCTTC.

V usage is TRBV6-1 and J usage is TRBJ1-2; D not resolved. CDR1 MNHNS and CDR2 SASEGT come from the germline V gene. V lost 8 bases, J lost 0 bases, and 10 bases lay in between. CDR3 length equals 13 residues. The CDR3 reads CASVGVSNYGYTF. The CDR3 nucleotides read TGTGCCAGCGTCGGAGTTTCTAACTATGGCTACACCTTC.

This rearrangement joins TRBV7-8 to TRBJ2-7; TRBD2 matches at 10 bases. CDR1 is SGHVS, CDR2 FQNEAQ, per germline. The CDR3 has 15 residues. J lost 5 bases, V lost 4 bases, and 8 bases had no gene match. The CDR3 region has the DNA TGTGCCAGCAGCTCAAAAGCGGGGGGGCCCCACGAGCAGTACTTC. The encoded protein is CASSSKAGGPHEQYF.

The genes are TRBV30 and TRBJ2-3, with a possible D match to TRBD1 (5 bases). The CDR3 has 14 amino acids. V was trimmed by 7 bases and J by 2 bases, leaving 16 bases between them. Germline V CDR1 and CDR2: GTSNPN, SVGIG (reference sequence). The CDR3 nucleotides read TGTGCCTACCAGGGTTACATCAACACAGATACGCAGTATTTT. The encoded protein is CAYQGYINTDTQYF.

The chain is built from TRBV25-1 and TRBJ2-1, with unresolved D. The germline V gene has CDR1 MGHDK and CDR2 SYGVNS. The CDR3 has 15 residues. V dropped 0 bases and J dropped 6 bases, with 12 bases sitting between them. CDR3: CASSEYRLGSNEQFF. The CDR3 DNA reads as TGTGCCAGCAGTGAATATCGGCTAGGCAGCAATGAGCAGTTCTTC.

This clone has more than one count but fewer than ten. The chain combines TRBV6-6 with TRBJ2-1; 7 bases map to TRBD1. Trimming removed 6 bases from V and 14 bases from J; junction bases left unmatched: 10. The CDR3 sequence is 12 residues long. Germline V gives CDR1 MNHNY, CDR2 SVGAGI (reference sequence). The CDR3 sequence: CASSLHWDREFF. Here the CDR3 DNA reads TGTGCCAGCAGCCTACATTGGGACAGAGAGTTCTTC.

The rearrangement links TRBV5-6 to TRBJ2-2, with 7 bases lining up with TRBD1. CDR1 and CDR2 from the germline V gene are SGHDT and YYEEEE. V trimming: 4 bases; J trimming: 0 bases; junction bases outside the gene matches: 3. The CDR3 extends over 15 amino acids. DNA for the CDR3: TGTGCCAGCAGCGCCCAGGGGGCGAACACCGGGGAGCTGTTTTTT. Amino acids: CASSAQGANTGELFF.

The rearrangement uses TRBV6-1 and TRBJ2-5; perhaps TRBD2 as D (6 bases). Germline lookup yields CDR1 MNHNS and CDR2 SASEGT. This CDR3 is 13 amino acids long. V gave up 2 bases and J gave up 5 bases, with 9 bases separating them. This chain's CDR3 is CASSELGGETQYF. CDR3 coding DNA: TGTGCCAGCAGTGAACTCGGAGGGGAGACCCAGTACTTC.

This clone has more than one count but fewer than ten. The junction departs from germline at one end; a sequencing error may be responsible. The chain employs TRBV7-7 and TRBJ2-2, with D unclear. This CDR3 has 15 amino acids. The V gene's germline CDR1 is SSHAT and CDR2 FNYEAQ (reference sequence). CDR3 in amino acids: CASSPTPIGGGELFF. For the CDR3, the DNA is TGTGCTAGCAGCCCAACGCCTATAGGCGGCGGGGAGCTGTTTTTT.

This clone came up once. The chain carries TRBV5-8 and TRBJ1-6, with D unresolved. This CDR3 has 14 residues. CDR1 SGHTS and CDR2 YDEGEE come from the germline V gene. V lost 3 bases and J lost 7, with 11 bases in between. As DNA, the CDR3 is TGTGCCAGCAGCTCGCGGCGCTCAAATTCACCCCTCCACTTT. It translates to CASSSRRSNSPLHF.

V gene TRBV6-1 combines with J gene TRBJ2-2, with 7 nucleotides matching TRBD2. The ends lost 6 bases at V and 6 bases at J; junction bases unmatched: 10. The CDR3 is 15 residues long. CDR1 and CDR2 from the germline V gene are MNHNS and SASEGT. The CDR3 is CASRTGGRRAGELFF. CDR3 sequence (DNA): TGTGCCAGCAGAACGGGGGGAAGACGGGCCGGGGAGCTGTTTTTT.